This is a list of T cell receptor beta chains from one sample in a study of OX40 agonist ivuxolimab in advanced cancers. The assay was immunoSEQ multiplex PCR, and TCRdb's table has in-frame clones only and misses some. The sample gives tens of thousands of clones, 85% to 90% of which show up once; nearly 7.5% is in the top ten. The source was CD4+ or CD8+ T cells sorted from blood, collected in a trial of the OX40 agonist ivuxolimab. These receptors all come from an adult with an advanced solid tumor such as melanoma, head and neck, liver or kidney cancer. Both conserved end residues are part of each CDR3. A D gene is named only where the DNA matches it firmly. Some rows mark clone size as missing; the rest say once, few, many or name a class of expanded clone.

TRBV30	TRBJ2-7	-	TRBD1	CAWPPYGTGRGWGYEQYF	TGTGCCTGGCCACCCTACGGGACAGGGAGGGGATGGGGTTACGAGCAGTACTTC
TRBV30	TRBJ2-2	-	-	CAWSSPNRATNTGELFF	TGTGCCTGGAGTTCCCCCAACAGGGCCACGAACACCGGGGAGCTGTTTTTT
TRBV28	TRBJ2-3	-	-	CASRPGGHAPTDTQYF	TGTGCCAGCAGGCCCGGGGGTCATGCTCCAACAGATACGCAGTATTTT
TRBV4-2	TRBJ2-7	-	TRBD1	CASSRLQGNEQYF	TGTGCCAGCAGCCGCCTACAGGGGAACGAGCAGTACTTC
TRBV5-4	TRBJ2-7	-	TRBD2	CASRSGTSEYEQYF	TGTGCCAGCAGGAGTGGGACTAGCGAGTACGAGCAGTACTTC
TRBV11-2	TRBJ1-2	-	-	CASSQADYGYTF	TGTGCCAGCAGCCAGGCGGATTATGGCTACACCTTC
TRBV9	TRBJ2-5	-	TRBD2	CASSSGSGRGETQYF	TGTGCCAGCAGCTCCGGTAGCGGGAGGGGGGAGACCCAGTACTTC
TRBV11-3	TRBJ1-4	-	TRBD1	CASSLGQGVSEKLFF	TGTGCCAGCAGCCTCGGACAGGGGGTTAGTGAAAAACTGTTTTTT
TRBV7-2	TRBJ2-7	-	TRBD2	CASSSGLAGVIEQYF	TGTGCCAGCAGCTCGGGACTAGCGGGAGTTATCGAGCAGTACTTC
TRBV9	TRBJ2-6	once	TRBD2	CASSVLAGGPSGANVLTF	TGTGCCAGCAGCGTCCTAGCGGGAGGCCCCTCTGGGGCCAACGTCCTGACTTTC
TRBV30	TRBJ2-7	-	-	CAWAGGGEQYF	TGTGCCTGGGCAGGGGGAGGCGAGCAGTACTTC
TRBV6-4	TRBJ1-2	once	-	CASSETAEGNYGYTF	TGTGCCAGCAGTGAGACAGCGGAGGGTAACTATGGCTACACCTTC
TRBV12-5	TRBJ1-1	few	-	CASGLAPDWAVVFF	TGTGCTAGTGGTTTGGCGCCGGACTGGGCCGTAGTGTTCTTT
TRBV7-6	TRBJ2-3	few	TRBD2	CASSLGGRGGDTQYF	TGTGCCAGCAGCTTAGGCGGGAGGGGCGGAGATACGCAGTATTTT
TRBV7-2	TRBJ2-1	-	-	CASSPRRTNEQFF	TGTGCCAGCAGCCCCCGGAGAACGAATGAGCAGTTCTTC
TRBV6-1	TRBJ1-3	once	-	CASSEEGEVSGNTIYF	TGTGCCAGCAGTGAAGAGGGGGAGGTCTCTGGAAACACCATATATTTT
TRBV30	TRBJ1-1	-	-	CAWSPTAEAFF	TGTGCCTGGAGCCCCACAGCTGAAGCTTTCTTT
TRBV7-3	TRBJ2-1	-	-	CASGGPDEQFF	TGTGCCAGTGGGGGGCCGGATGAGCAGTTCTTC
TRBV19	TRBJ1-1	-	-	CASSDWGRNTEAFF	TGTGCCAGTAGTGATTGGGGACGGAACACTGAAGCTTTCTTT
TRBV6-5	TRBJ1-1	-	-	CASSRRDIRNTEAFF	TGTGCCAGCAGCCGACGGGACATCCGGAACACTGAAGCTTTCTTT
TRBV6-5	TRBJ2-7	-	-	CASSRGSYEQYF	TGTGCCAGCTCTCGGGGGTCCTACGAGCAGTACTTC
TRBV10-3	TRBJ2-7	-	-	CAILTPTYEQYF	TGTGCCATCTTGACTCCTACCTACGAGCAGTACTTC
TRBV7-8	TRBJ2-7	-	-	CASSSPGSYEQYF	TGTGCCAGCAGCAGCCCCGGGTCCTACGAGCAGTACTTC
TRBV21-1	TRBJ1-5	-	-	CASSIGQGDSNQPQHF	TGTGCCAGCAGCATAGGACAGGGGGATAGCAATCAGCCCCAGCATTTT
TRBV6-4	TRBJ2-6	-	-	CASSDSTAGANVLTF	TGTGCCAGCAGTGACTCCACAGCCGGGGCCAACGTCCTGACTTTC
TRBV29-1	TRBJ2-1	-	-	CSVEEKGPYNEQFF	TGCAGCGTTGAAGAGAAGGGCCCCTACAATGAGCAGTTCTTC
TRBV7-9	TRBJ1-4	-	-	CASSLGVRGSLSEKLFF	TGTGCCAGCAGCCTGGGCGTAAGGGGCTCCCTTAGTGAAAAACTGTTTTTT
TRBV30	TRBJ1-5	-	-	CAWSVTGSLTQPQHF	TGTGCCTGGAGTGTAACAGGGAGTCTCACTCAGCCCCAGCATTTT
TRBV4-1	TRBJ2-7	-	TRBD1	CASSLGDRGLYEQYF	TGCGCCAGCAGCCTCGGGGACAGGGGGCTCTACGAGCAGTACTTC
TRBV4-2	TRBJ2-7	-	-	CASSQAGNSYEQYF	TGTGCCAGCAGCCAGGCTGGTAACTCCTACGAGCAGTACTTC
TRBV6-1	TRBJ1-2	-	TRBD1	CASSPAHEARGYTF	TGTGCCAGCAGCCCCGCCCATGAAGCCAGGGGGTACACCTTC
TRBV9	TRBJ2-1	-	TRBD1	CASSAGTVNNEQFF	TGTGCCAGCAGCGCCGGGACAGTGAACAATGAGCAGTTCTTC
TRBV6-5	TRBJ1-1	-	-	CASSLTGTNTEAFF	TGTGCCAGCAGCCTGACAGGAACGAACACTGAAGCTTTCTTT
TRBV6-6	TRBJ2-7	-	TRBD2	CASSERGARDEQYF	TGTGCCAGCAGTGAGCGGGGGGCCCGCGACGAGCAGTACTTC
TRBV2	TRBJ2-3	-	TRBD2	CASSFSGTSTDTQYF	TGTGCCAGCAGTTTCAGCGGGACTAGCACAGATACGCAGTATTTT
TRBV11-3	TRBJ1-2	-	-	CASSVGGYGYTF	TGTGCCAGCAGCGTGGGCGGCTATGGCTACACCTTC
TRBV19	TRBJ2-5	few	-	CASKEGVYPRETQYF	TGTGCCAGTAAGGAGGGGGTATATCCAAGAGAGACCCAGTACTTC
TRBV6-5	TRBJ1-2	-	TRBD1	CASSYARDSYGYTF	TGTGCCAGCAGTTACGCCCGGGACAGCTATGGCTACACCTTC
TRBV9	TRBJ2-1	-	TRBD2	CASSVASGRGYEQFF	TGTGCCAGCAGCGTAGCGAGCGGGAGGGGCTATGAGCAGTTCTTC
TRBV5-1	TRBJ1-1	-	TRBD1	CASSLEGQEAFF	TGCGCCAGCAGCCTGGAGGGACAGGAAGCTTTCTTT
TRBV25-1	TRBJ1-1	-	TRBD1	CASRDRGTEAFF	TGTGCCAGCAGGGACAGGGGCACTGAAGCTTTCTTT
TRBV18	TRBJ2-7	-	TRBD1	CASSPNGQGSDEQYF	TGTGCCAGCTCACCGAATGGACAGGGATCGGACGAGCAGTACTTC
TRBV27	TRBJ2-7	-	TRBD1	CASSFSPGQGAYEQYF	TGTGCCAGCAGTTTCTCCCCGGGACAGGGTGCCTACGAGCAGTACTTC
TRBV6-6	TRBJ2-7	-	TRBD2	CASSDPGLARYEQYF	TGTGCCAGCAGTGACCCGGGACTAGCGCGCTACGAGCAGTACTTC
TRBV19	TRBJ2-1	-	-	CASAFGLSGDEQFF	TGTGCCAGTGCCTTCGGGCTTAGCGGCGATGAGCAGTTCTTC
TRBV6-1	TRBJ1-3	-	-	CASSADTISGNTIYF	TGTGCCAGCAGTGCGGACACCATCTCTGGAAACACCATATATTTT
TRBV14	TRBJ2-1	-	TRBD1	CASSLHRGVYNEQFF	TGTGCCAGCAGCCTTCACAGGGGGGTCTACAATGAGCAGTTCTTC
TRBV19	TRBJ1-1	-	TRBD1	CASGVGTGYVRNTEAFF	TGTGCCAGTGGGGTCGGGACAGGGTACGTGAGGAACACTGAAGCTTTCTTT